This TCR beta chain was obtained from a study of T cell responses to AZD1222 COVID-19 vaccine. This clone was picked up one time. What it binds is unknown. General study points: Donors were mostly white British, more females; clonal diversity possibly underestimated. The span of vaccine-associated CD4 TCRs extended across spike, with dominance at 160-218 and 743-854. Repertoires were sampled only after the peak T cell response. Once two AZD1222 doses were given, Spike-specific TCR breadth and depth went up.

Libraries were prepared by immunoSEQ multiplex PCR; TCRdb keeps only in-frame clonotypes and omits some of them. This sample has about 110,000 clones, with approximately 91% found just once. Sequencing was performed on peripheral blood, taken on day 0 of MenACWY control vaccination. This TCR derives from an adult in good health.

The CDR3 coding sequence is TGTGCCAGCAGCTTAGTCACTAGCGGGGAGACCCAGTACTTC. Translation: CASSLVTSGETQYF. J is TRBJ2-5 and V is TRBV7-9; TRBD2 matches at 9 bases. J gave up 5 bases and V 1 base, and 2 bases lay outside the gene matches. The V gene's germline CDR1 is SEHNR and CDR2 FQNEAQ (reference sequence). This CDR3 has 14 amino acids.